The entry below gives a single TCR beta chain sequence along with its context. Its antigen remains unidentified. This record belongs to a study of shared clonotypes between healthy human individuals. Regarding the study as a whole: When compared with the clonotypes that were shared by all four sorted-subset donors, the non-shared clonotypes turned out to have lower generation probabilities. Exclusively blood specimens were collected; tissue repertoires likely differ. Donors were few, which limited the genetic and exposure-history diversity represented.

CDR1 and CDR2 from the germline V gene are SGDLS and YYNGEE. CDR3 size: 15 residues. Deletions cut 0 bases from V and 5 bases from J, with 15 bases between. Original handling: Filtering differed because ImmunoSEQ produced junction-only sequences that carried no quality scores. Only in-frame clones appear in the TCRdb table, and some are missing; sequencing was by immunoSEQ multiplex PCR. V and J calls and clone size follow that table, whereas D and trimming were derived from the DNA. The sample records 950,000 to 1,300,000 clones, more than 65% being singletons. Sequenced material: memory CD4+ T cells sorted from blood. Subset noted: CD45RA-negative fraction. The chain couples TRBV9 to TRBJ2-7, with D possibly TRBD2 on 5 matching bases. The source is a man aged 18 to 30 in good health. This CDR3 reads CASSVGTSRSDEQYF. The DNA of the CDR3 is TGTGCCAGCAGCGTAGGTACTAGTCGGTCTGACGAGCAGTACTTC.